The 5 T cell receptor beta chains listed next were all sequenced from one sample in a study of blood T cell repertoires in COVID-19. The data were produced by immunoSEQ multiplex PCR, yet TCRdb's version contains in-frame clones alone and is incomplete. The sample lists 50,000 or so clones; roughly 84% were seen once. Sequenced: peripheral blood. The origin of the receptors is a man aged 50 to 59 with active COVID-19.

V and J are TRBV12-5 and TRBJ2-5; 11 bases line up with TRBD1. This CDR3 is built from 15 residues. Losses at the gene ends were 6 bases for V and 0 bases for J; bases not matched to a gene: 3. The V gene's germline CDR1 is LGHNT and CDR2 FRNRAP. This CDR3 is CASGRDRGYQETQYF. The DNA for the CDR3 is TGTGCTAGTGGCCGGGACAGGGGGTACCAAGAGACCCAGTACTTC.

The CDR3 region is CASSLGLLAGGADTQYF. CDR3 nucleotides: TGTGCCAGCAGCCTGGGGCTTCTAGCGGGAGGCGCAGATACGCAGTATTTT. The chain has TRBV7-2 and TRBJ2-3; 11 nucleotides match TRBD2. The CDR3 runs to 17 residues. The junction had 11 bases not matched to a gene; V was cut back by 5 bases and J by 4 bases. Per germline, CDR1 SGHTA and CDR2 FQGNSA.

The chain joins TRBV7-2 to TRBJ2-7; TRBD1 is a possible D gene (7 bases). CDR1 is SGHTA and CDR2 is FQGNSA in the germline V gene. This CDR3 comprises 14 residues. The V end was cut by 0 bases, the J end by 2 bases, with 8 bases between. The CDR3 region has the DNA TGTGCCAGCAGCTTAGCCAGGGGGGCCTACGAGCAGTACTTC. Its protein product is CASSLARGAYEQYF.

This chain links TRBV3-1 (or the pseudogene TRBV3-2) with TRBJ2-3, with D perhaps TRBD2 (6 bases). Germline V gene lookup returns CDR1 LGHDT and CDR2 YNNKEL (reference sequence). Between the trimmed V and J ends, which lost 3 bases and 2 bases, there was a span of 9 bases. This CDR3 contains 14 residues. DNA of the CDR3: TGTGCCAGCAGCCACCTGGACTACACAGATACGCAGTATTTT. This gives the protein CASSHLDYTDTQYF.

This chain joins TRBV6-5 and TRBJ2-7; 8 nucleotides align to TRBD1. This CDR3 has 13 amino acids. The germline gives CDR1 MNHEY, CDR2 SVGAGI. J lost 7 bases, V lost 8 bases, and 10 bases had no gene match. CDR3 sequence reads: CASAGQGAGEQYF. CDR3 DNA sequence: TGTGCCAGCGCCGGGCAGGGGGCGGGAGAGCAGTACTTC.